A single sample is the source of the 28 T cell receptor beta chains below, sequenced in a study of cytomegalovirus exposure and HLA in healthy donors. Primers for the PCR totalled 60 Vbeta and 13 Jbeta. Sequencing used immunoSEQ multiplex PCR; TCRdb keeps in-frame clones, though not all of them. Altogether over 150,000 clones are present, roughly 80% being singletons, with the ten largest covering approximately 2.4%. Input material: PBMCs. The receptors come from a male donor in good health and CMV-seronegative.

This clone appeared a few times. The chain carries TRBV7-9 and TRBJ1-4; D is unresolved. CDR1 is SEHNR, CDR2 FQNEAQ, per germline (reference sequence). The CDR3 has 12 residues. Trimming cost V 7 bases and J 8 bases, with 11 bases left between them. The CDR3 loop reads CASTWAEEKLFF. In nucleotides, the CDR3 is TGTGCCAGCACGTGGGCAGAGGAAAAACTGTTTTTT.

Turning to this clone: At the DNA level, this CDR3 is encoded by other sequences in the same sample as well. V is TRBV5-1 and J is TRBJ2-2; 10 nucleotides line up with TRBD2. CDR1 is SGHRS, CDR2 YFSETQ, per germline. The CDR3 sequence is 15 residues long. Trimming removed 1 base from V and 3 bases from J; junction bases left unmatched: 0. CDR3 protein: CASSLSGGDTGELFF. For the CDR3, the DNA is TGCGCCAGCAGCTTGAGCGGGGGGGACACCGGGGAGCTGTTTTTT.

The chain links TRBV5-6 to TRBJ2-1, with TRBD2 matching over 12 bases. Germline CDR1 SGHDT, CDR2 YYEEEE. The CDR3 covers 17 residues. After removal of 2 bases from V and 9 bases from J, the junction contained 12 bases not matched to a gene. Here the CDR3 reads CASSFPTLAGGGTEQFF. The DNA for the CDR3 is TGTGCCAGCAGCTTTCCGACCCTAGCGGGGGGGGGTACTGAGCAGTTCTTC.

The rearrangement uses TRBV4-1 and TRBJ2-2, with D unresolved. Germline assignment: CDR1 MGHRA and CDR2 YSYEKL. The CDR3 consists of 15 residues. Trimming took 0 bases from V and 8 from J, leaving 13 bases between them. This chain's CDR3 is CASSQDHGISGELFF. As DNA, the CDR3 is TGCGCCAGCAGCCAAGATCATGGCATTTCGGGGGAGCTGTTTTTT.

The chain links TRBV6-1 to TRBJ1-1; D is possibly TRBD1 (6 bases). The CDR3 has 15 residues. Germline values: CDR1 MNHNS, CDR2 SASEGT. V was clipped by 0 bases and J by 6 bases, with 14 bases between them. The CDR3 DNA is TGTGCCAGCAGTGAAGCTAGAGACAGGATTTCTGAAGCTTTCTTT. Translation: CASSEARDRISEAFF.

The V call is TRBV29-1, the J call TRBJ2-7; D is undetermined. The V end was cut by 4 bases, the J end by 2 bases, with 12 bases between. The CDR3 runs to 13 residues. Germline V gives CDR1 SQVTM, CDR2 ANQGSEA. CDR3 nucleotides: TGCAGCGTTGTCTGGGCCGACACCTACGAGCAGTACTTC. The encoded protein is CSVVWADTYEQYF.

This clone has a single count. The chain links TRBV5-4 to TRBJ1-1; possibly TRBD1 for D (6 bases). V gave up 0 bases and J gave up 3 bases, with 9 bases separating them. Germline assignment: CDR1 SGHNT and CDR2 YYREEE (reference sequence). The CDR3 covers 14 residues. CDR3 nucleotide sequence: TGTGCCAGCAGCTTGGTTCCAGGGGACACTGAAGCTTTCTTT. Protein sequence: CASSLVPGDTEAFF. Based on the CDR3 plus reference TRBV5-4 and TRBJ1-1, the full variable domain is ETGVTQSPTHLIKTRGQQVTLRCSSQSGHNTVSWYQQALGQGPQFIFQYYREEENGRGNFPPRFSGLQFPNYSSELNVNALELDDSALYLCASSLVPGDTEAFFGQGTRLTVV.

CDR3 coding DNA: TGTGCCAGCAGCGAAGGGGCTTCGAGCTCCTACGAGCAGTACTTC. Amino acid sequence: CASSEGASSSYEQYF. The rearrangement uses TRBV9 and TRBJ2-7, with D possibly matching TRBD1 (5 bases). Per germline, CDR1 SGDLS and CDR2 YYNGEE. The CDR3 is made up of 15 amino acids. The germline V and J ends were trimmed by 3 bases and 0 bases, with 13 bases remaining between them.

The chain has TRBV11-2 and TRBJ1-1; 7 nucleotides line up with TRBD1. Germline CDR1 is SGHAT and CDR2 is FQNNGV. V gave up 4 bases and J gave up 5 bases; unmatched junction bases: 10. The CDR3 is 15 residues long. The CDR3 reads CASSSPQGVGTEAFF. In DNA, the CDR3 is TGTGCCAGCAGCTCCCCCCAGGGGGTTGGTACTGAAGCTTTCTTT.

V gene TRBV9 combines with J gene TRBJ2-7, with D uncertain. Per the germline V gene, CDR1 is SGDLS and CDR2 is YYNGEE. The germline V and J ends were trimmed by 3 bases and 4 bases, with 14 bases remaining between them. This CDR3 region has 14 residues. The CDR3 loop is CASSATVPGYEQYF. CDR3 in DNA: TGTGCCAGCAGCGCCACCGTCCCCGGGTACGAGCAGTACTTC.

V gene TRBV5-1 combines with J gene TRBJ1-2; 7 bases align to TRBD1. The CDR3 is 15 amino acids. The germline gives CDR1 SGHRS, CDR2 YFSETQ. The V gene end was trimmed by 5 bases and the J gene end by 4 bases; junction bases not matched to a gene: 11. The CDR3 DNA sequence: TGCGCCAGCAGACAAAACCGGGACAGTAGCTATGGCTACACCTTC. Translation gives CASRQNRDSSYGYTF.

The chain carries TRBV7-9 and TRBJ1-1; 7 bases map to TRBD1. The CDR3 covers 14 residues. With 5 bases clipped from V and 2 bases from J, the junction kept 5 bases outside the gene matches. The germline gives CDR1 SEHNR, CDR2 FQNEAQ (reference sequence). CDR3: CASSSRDSNTEAFF. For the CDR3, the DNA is TGTGCCAGCAGCAGCCGGGACAGCAACACTGAAGCTTTCTTT.

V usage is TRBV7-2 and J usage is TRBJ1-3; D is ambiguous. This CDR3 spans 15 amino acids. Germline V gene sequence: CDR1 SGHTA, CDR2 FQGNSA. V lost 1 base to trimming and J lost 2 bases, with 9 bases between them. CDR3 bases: TGTGCCAGCAGCTTAGAGGCGGCCACTGGAAACACCATATATTTT. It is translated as CASSLEAATGNTIYF.

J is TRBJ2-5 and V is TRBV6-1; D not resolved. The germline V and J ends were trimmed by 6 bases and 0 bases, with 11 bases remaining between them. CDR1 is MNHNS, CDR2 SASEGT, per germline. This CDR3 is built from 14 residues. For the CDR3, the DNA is TGTGCCAGCAGAGCCGGTGAGAACCAAGAGACCCAGTACTTC. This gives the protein CASRAGENQETQYF.

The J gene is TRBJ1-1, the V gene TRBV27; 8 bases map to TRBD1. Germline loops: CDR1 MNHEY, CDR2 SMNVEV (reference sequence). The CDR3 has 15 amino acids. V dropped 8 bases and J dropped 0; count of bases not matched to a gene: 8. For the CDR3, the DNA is TGTGCCAGCCGCTACCGGACAGGGATGAACACTGAAGCTTTCTTT. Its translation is CASRYRTGMNTEAFF.

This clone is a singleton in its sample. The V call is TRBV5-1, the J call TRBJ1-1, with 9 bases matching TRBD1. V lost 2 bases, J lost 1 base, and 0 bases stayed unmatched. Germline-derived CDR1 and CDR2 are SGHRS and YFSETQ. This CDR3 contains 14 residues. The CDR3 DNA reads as TGCGCCAGCAGCTTACAGGGGGCGAACACTGAAGCTTTCTTT. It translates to CASSLQGANTEAFF. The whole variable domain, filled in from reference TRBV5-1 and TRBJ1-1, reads KAGVTQTPRYLIKTRGQQVTLSCSPISGHRSVSWYQQTPGQGLQFLFEYFSETQRNKGNFPGRFSGRQFSNSRSEMNVSTLELGDSALYLCASSLQGANTEAFFGQGTRLTVV.

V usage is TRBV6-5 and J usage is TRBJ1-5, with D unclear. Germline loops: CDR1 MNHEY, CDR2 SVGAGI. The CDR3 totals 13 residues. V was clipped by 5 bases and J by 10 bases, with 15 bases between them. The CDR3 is CASSESQQTPQHF. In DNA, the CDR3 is TGTGCCAGCAGTGAATCCCAACAGACCCCCCAGCATTTT.

CDR3: CASSFTSVETQYF. The DNA of the CDR3 is TGTGCCAGCAGCTTTACTAGCGTAGAGACCCAGTACTTC. The chain links TRBV11-2 to TRBJ2-5; 7 bases agree with TRBD2. Germline loops: CDR1 SGHAT, CDR2 FQNNGV. V lost 3 bases to trimming and J lost 4 bases; unmatched junction nucleotides: 2. CDR3 length: 13 residues.

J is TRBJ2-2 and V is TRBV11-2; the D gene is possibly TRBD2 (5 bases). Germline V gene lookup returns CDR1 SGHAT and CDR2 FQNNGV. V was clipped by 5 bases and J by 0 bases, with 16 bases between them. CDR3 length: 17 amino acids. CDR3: CASSPYGVSANTGELFF. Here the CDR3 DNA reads TGTGCCAGCAGCCCCTACGGGGTGTCCGCGAACACCGGGGAGCTGTTTTTT.

The CDR3 spells CASSLALTSGNNEKLFF. As DNA, the CDR3 is TGTGCCAGCAGCTTAGCGCTCACTTCGGGAAATAATGAAAAACTGTTTTTT. This chain uses TRBV7-2 with TRBJ1-4, with no clear D. Germline assignment: CDR1 SGHTA and CDR2 FQGNSA. This CDR3 contains 17 residues. V was clipped by 0 bases and J by 4 bases, with 15 bases between them.

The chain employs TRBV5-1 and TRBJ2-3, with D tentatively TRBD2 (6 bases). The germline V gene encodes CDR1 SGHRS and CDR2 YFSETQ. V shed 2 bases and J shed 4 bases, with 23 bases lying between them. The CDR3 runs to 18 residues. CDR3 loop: CASSFSAAHVGGADTQYF. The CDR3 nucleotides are TGCGCCAGCAGCTTCTCCGCCGCGCATGTCGGGGGAGCAGATACGCAGTATTTT.

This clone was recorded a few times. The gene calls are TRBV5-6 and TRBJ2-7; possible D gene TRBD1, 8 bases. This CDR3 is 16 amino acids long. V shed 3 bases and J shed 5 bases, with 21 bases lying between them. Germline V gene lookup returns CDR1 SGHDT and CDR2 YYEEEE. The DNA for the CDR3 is TGTGCCAGCAGCTCAGACAGGGGAGGGTTGTCCCACGAGCAGTACTTC. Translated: CASSSDRGGLSHEQYF.

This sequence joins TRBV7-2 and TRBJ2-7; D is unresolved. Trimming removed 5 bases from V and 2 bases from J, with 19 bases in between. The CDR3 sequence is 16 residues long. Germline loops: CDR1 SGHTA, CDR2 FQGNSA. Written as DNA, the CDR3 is TGTGCCAGCAGCGATGAGGCAGCTGCCCGTCCCTACGAGCAGTACTTC. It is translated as CASSDEAAARPYEQYF.

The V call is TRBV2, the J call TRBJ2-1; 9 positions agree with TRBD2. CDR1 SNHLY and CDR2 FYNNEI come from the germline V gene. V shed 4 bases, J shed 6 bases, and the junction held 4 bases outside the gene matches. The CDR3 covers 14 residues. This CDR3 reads CASSGAGGINEQFF. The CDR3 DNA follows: TGTGCCAGCAGTGGAGCGGGGGGTATCAATGAGCAGTTCTTC.

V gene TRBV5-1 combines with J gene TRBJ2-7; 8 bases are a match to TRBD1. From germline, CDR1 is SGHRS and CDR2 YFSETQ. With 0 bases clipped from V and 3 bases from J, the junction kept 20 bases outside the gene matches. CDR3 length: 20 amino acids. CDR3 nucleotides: TGCGCCAGCAGCTTGGCCGGGACAGGAGGATCAAGACCGAGCAACTACGAGCAGTACTTC. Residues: CASSLAGTGGSRPSNYEQYF.

The CDR3 loop is CASSPGGFRGPHF. CDR3 bases: TGTGCCAGCTCACCCGGGGGATTCCGGGGTCCGCATTTT. This sequence joins TRBV18 and TRBJ1-5; tentative D call: TRBD1 (5 bases). Trimming left V 3 bases short and J 15 bases short, with 18 bases between. The CDR3 is made up of 13 amino acids. Germline CDR1 and CDR2: KGHSH and LQKENI.

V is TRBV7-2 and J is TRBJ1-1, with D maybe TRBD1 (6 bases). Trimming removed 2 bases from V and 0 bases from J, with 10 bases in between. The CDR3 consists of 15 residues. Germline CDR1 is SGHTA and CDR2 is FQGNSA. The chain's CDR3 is CASSLFTGMNTEAFF. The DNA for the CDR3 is TGTGCCAGCAGCTTATTTACAGGGATGAACACTGAAGCTTTCTTT.

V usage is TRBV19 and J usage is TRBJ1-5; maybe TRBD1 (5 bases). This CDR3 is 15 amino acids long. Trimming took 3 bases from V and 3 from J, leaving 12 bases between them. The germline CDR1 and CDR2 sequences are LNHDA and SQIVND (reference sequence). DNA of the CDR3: TGTGCCAGTAGTATTACTGGGGCAGCCAATCAGCCCCAGCATTTT. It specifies CASSITGAANQPQHF.